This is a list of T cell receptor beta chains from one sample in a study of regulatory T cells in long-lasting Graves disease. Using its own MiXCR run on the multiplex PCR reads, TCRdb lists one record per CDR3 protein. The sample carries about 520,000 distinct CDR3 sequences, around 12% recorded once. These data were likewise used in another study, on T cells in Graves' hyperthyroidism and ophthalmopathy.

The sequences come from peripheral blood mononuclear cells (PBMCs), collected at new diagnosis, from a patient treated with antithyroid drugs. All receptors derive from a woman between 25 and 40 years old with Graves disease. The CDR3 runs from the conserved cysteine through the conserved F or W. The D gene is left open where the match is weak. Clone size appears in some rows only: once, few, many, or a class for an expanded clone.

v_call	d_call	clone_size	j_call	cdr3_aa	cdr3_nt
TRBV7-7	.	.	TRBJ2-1	CASSPGMGGHLGNEQFF	TGTGCCAGCAGCCCCGGGATGGGGGGGCACCTGGGCAATGAGCAGTTCTTC
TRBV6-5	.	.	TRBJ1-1	CASSYSNFGGPIGTEAFF	TGTGCCAGCAGTTACTCGAACTTCGGGGGCCCTATTGGAACTGAAGCTTTCTTT
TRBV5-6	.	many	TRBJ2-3	CASSLSGVVQDTQYF	TGTGCCAGCAGCTTGTCGGGAGTGGTTCAAGATACGCAGTATTTT
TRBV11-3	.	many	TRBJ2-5	CASSSHSLGETQYF	TGTGCCAGCAGCTCCCACAGTCTTGGGGAGACCCAGTACTTC
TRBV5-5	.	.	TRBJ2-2	CVSSLTGANTGELFF	TGTGTCAGCAGCTTGACGGGGGCGAACACCGGGGAGCTGTTTTTT
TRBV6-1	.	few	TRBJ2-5	CASAKKGSGRAETQYF	TGTGCCAGCGCTAAAAAAGGCTCGGGCCGTGCGGAGACCCAGTACTTC
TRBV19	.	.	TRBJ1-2	CASTPGGHGYTF	TGTGCCAGTACCCCCGGCGGGCATGGCTACACCTTC
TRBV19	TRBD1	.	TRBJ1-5	CASRRRTGGEGNQPQHF	TGTGCCAGTAGAAGAAGGACAGGGGGCGAAGGCAATCAGCCCCAGCATTTT
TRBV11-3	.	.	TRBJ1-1	CASSLDSGGEEAFF	TGTGCCAGCAGCTTAGACTCGGGAGGAGAGGAAGCTTTCTTT
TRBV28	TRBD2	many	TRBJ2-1	CASSSPSGSRDEQFF	TGTGCCAGCAGTTCGCCTAGCGGGAGTAGGGATGAGCAGTTCTTC
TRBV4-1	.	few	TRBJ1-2	CASSQAEGGYGYTF	TGCGCCAGCAGCCAAGCAGAAGGCGGCTATGGCTACACCTTC
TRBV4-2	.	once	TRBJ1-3	CASSQVTRRGDTIYF	TGTGCCAGCAGCCAAGTTACTCGGAGGGGGGACACCATATATTTT
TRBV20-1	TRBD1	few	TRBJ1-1	CSARDSDRGLAEAFF	TGCAGTGCTAGAGATTCGGACAGGGGGTTAGCTGAAGCTTTCTTT
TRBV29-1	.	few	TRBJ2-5	CSVDSPGAQYF	TGCAGCGTTGACAGCCCAGGGGCCCAGTACTTC
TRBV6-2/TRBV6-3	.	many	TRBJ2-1	CASSPFYNEQFF	TGTGCCAGCAGCCCCTTTTACAATGAGCAGTTCTTC
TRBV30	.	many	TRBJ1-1	CAWVSGGTEAFF	TGTGCCTGGGTCTCGGGGGGCACTGAAGCTTTCTTT
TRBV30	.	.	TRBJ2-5	CAWSGGVETQYF	TGTGCCTGGAGTGGGGGAGTGGAGACCCAGTACTTC
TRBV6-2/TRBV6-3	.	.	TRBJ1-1	CASSEALGAGRNTEAFF	TGTGCCAGCAGTGAAGCTCTAGGTGCAGGCCGAAACACTGAAGCTTTCTTT
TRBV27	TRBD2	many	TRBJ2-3	CASSPLAGGMDTQYF	TGTGCCAGCAGCCCACTAGCGGGAGGGATGGATACGCAGTATTTT
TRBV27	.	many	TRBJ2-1	CASSLRHPSSYNEQFF	TGTGCCAGCAGTTTACGGCACCCGAGCTCCTACAATGAGCAGTTCTTC
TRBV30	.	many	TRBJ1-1	CAWSLVVEYAEAFF	TGTGCCTGGTCCTTAGTTGTCGAATACGCTGAAGCTTTCTTT
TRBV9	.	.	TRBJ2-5	CASSVAEGLGETQYF	TGTGCCAGCAGCGTAGCGGAAGGGTTAGGAGAGACCCAGTACTTC
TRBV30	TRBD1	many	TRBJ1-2	CAWSPGTAYGYTF	TGTGCCTGGAGCCCAGGGACAGCTTATGGCTACACCTTC
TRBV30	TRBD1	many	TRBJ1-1	CAWSTDRGFFMNTEAFF	TGTGCCTGGAGCACAGACAGGGGCTTTTTCATGAACACTGAAGCTTTCTTT
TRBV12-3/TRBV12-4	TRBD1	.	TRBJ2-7	CASSRRQGYEQYF	TGTGCCAGCAGCCGCCGACAGGGGTACGAGCAGTACTTC
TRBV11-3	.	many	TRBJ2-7	CASSHGPSYEQYF	TGTGCCAGCAGCCACGGGCCGTCCTACGAGCAGTACTTC
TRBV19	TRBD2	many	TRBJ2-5	CASSIGLAGGRKTQYF	TGTGCCAGTAGTATTGGATTAGCGGGAGGGCGAAAGACCCAGTACTTC
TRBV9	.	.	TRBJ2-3	CASSVAGSPADTQYF	TGTGCCAGCAGCGTAGCGGGCAGTCCCGCAGATACGCAGTATTTT
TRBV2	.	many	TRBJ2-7	CASRIAASYEQYF	TGTGCCAGCAGGATAGCGGCCTCCTACGAGCAGTACTTC
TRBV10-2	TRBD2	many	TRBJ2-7	CASSDTSGIYEQYF	TGCGCCAGCAGTGATACTAGCGGGATCTACGAGCAGTACTTC
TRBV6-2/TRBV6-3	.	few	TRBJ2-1	CASSRLISFF	TGTGCCAGCAGCAGACTAATCTCGTTCTTC
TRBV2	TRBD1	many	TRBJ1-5	CASRRDRDGNQPQHF	TGTGCCAGCAGGCGAGACAGGGACGGCAATCAGCCCCAGCATTTT
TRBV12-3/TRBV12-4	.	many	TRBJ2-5	CASSLQETQYF	TGTGCCAGCAGCTTACAAGAGACCCAGTACTTC
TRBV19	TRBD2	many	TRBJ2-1	CATSFGRERYEQFF	TGTGCCACCTCCTTTGGGAGGGAGCGCTATGAGCAGTTCTTC
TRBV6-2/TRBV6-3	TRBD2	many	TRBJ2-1	CASSWAGKREGNNEQFF	TGTGCCAGCAGCTGGGCCGGTAAGCGGGAGGGAAACAATGAGCAGTTCTTC
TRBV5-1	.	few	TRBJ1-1	CASSSHGVEAFF	TGCGCCAGCAGCTCCCATGGGGTTGAAGCTTTCTTT
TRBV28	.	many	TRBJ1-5	CASSSSVSGNQPQHF	TGTGCCAGCAGTTCCAGTGTCTCCGGCAATCAGCCCCAGCATTTT
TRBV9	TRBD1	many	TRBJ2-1	CASSVGTGNEQFF	TGTGCCAGCAGCGTAGGGACAGGGAATGAGCAGTTCTTC
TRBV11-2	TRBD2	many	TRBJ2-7	CASSDSSGTYEQYF	TGTGCCAGCAGCGATTCTAGCGGCACCTACGAGCAGTACTTC
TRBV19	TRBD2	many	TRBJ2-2	CASIPAGEHGELFF	TGTGCCAGTATCCCGGCGGGAGAACACGGGGAGCTGTTTTTT
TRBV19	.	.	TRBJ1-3	CASTPVSSGNTIYF	TGTGCCAGTACCCCGGTGAGCTCTGGAAACACCATATATTTT
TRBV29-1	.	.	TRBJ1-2	CSARQENYGYTF	TGCAGCGCCCGACAGGAGAACTATGGCTACACCTTC